This T cell receptor (beta chain) was documented in a study of cytomegalovirus exposure and HLA in healthy donors. Comments on this clone: Antigen: not known.

Broader study findings: Earlier analysis found most TCR beta V segments productive about 87% or about 30% of the time. Clonal expansion, a later analysis showed, was greater in HLA-associated TCR beta chains than in equally common others.

V was trimmed by 5 bases and J by 0 bases, leaving 7 bases between them. CDR3 size: 14 residues. The germline CDR1 and CDR2 sequences are MRHNA and SNTAGT. The PCR employed 60 Vbeta primers together with 13 Jbeta primers. Sequenced by immunoSEQ multiplex PCR; TCRdb stores in-frame clones only, minus some. The sample lists about 160,000 clones, around 83% occurring once. This sequence was found in a man aged 45-65 years in good health and CMV-seropositive. The sample consisted of PBMCs. The rearrangement links TRBV6-4 to TRBJ2-2; D is undetermined. The CDR3 sequence is CASSRGANTGELFF. The DNA of the CDR3 is TGTGCCAGCAGTCGAGGCGCGAACACCGGGGAGCTGTTTTTT.